This is a list of T cell receptor beta chains from one sample in a study of cytomegalovirus exposure and HLA in healthy donors. The assay was immunoSEQ multiplex PCR, and TCRdb's table has in-frame clones only and misses some. This sample contains about 72,000 clones. Sequences were obtained from PBMCs. Receptors originate from a man aged 45 to 65 in good health and CMV-seropositive. Both conserved end residues are part of each CDR3. Each record gives: D gene, V gene, J gene, CDR3 protein, CDR3 DNA. The D gene is left open where the match is weak.

d_call: NA
v_call: TRBV15
j_call: TRBJ1-1
cdr3_aa: CATSRAGGNTEAFF
cdr3_nt: TGTGCCACCAGCAGAGCGGGGGGGAACACTGAAGCTTTCTTT

d_call: NA
v_call: TRBV7-3
j_call: TRBJ1-1
cdr3_aa: CASSLERNTEAFF
cdr3_nt: TGTGCCAGCAGCTTAGAGAGGAACACTGAAGCTTTCTTT

d_call: TRBD1
v_call: TRBV9
j_call: TRBJ2-7
cdr3_aa: CASSPPGQGLFLEQYF
cdr3_nt: TGTGCCAGCAGCCCCCCGGGACAGGGTCTATTCCTCGAGCAGTACTTC

d_call: TRBD1
v_call: TRBV7-9
j_call: TRBJ1-2
cdr3_aa: CASSPATGGGLHGCTF
cdr3_nt: TGTGCCAGCAGCCCGGCGACAGGGGGCGGATTGCATGGCTGCACCTTC

d_call: TRBD1
v_call: TRBV9
j_call: TRBJ1-1
cdr3_aa: CASSTGQGRTEAFF
cdr3_nt: TGTGCCAGCAGCACCGGACAGGGAAGGACTGAAGCTTTCTTT

d_call: TRBD1
v_call: TRBV4-2
j_call: TRBJ1-2
cdr3_aa: CASSQGLTGGTYGYTF
cdr3_nt: TGTGCCAGCAGCCAAGGGCTGACAGGGGGCACCTATGGCTACACCTTC

d_call: TRBD1
v_call: TRBV9
j_call: TRBJ1-2
cdr3_aa: CASSATQGADYGYTF
cdr3_nt: TGTGCCAGCAGCGCCACCCAGGGGGCGGACTATGGCTACACCTTC

d_call: TRBD1
v_call: TRBV5-1
j_call: TRBJ1-4
cdr3_aa: CASSLDRGLDEKLFF
cdr3_nt: TGCGCCAGCAGCTTGGACAGGGGGCTTGATGAAAAACTGTTTTTT

d_call: NA
v_call: TRBV9
j_call: TRBJ2-1
cdr3_aa: CASSITGSSYNEQFF
cdr3_nt: TGTGCCAGCAGCATCACAGGGAGCTCCTACAATGAGCAGTTCTTC

d_call: TRBD1
v_call: TRBV19
j_call: TRBJ2-4
cdr3_aa: CASSRTGTGGQNIQYF
cdr3_nt: TGTGCCAGTAGTAGAACCGGGACAGGAGGTCAAAACATTCAGTACTTC

d_call: TRBD1
v_call: TRBV11-3
j_call: TRBJ1-2
cdr3_aa: CASSFDPGTGLYGYTF
cdr3_nt: TGTGCCAGCAGCTTCGACCCCGGGACAGGCCTATATGGCTACACCTTC

d_call: NA
v_call: TRBV20-1
j_call: TRBJ2-7
cdr3_aa: CSARSAYEQYF
cdr3_nt: TGCAGTGCCCGGAGTGCCTACGAGCAGTACTTC

d_call: NA
v_call: TRBV7-3
j_call: TRBJ2-1
cdr3_aa: CASSSLSSDSYNEQFF
cdr3_nt: TGTGCCAGCAGCTCCCTCTCTAGCGACTCCTACAATGAGCAGTTCTTC

d_call: TRBD1
v_call: TRBV19
j_call: TRBJ1-5
cdr3_aa: CASTSDRGWNQPQHF
cdr3_nt: TGTGCCAGTACCTCGGACAGGGGGTGGAATCAGCCCCAGCATTTT

d_call: TRBD1
v_call: TRBV6-1
j_call: TRBJ1-2
cdr3_aa: CASTTTGGKGYTF
cdr3_nt: TGTGCCAGCACCACGACAGGGGGGAAAGGCTACACCTTC

d_call: NA
v_call: TRBV7-7
j_call: TRBJ2-3
cdr3_aa: CASSLAGAPTDTQYF
cdr3_nt: TGTGCCAGCAGCTTAGCGGGAGCTCCGACAGATACGCAGTATTTT

d_call: NA
v_call: TRBV5-1
j_call: TRBJ1-5
cdr3_aa: CASSLSPRGPQHF
cdr3_nt: TGCGCCAGCAGCCTGTCCCCAAGAGGGCCCCAGCATTTT

d_call: TRBD2
v_call: TRBV5-1
j_call: TRBJ2-7
cdr3_aa: CASSFAASGGGDEQYF
cdr3_nt: TGCGCCAGCAGCTTCGCAGCTAGCGGGGGGGGTGACGAGCAGTACTTC

d_call: NA
v_call: TRBV7-2
j_call: TRBJ2-5
cdr3_aa: CASSLGGRESETQYF
cdr3_nt: TGTGCCAGCAGCCTAGGAGGGCGAGAGTCGGAGACCCAGTACTTC

d_call: TRBD1
v_call: TRBV4-1
j_call: TRBJ1-1
cdr3_aa: CASSNYRGGNTEAFF
cdr3_nt: TGCGCCAGCAGCAATTACAGGGGAGGGAACACTGAAGCTTTCTTT

d_call: TRBD1
v_call: TRBV18
j_call: TRBJ2-7
cdr3_aa: CASSPGGQGLNEQYF
cdr3_nt: TGTGCCAGCTCACCGGGAGGACAGGGGCTGAACGAGCAGTACTTC

d_call: TRBD1
v_call: TRBV7-2
j_call: TRBJ1-6
cdr3_aa: CASSHSDRDFIYNSPLHF
cdr3_nt: TGTGCCAGCAGCCACTCGGACAGGGACTTTATCTATAATTCACCCCTCCACTTT

d_call: TRBD1
v_call: TRBV6-1
j_call: TRBJ2-5
cdr3_aa: CASSFRTGVETQYF
cdr3_nt: TGTGCCAGCAGTTTCCGGACAGGGGTAGAGACCCAGTACTTC

d_call: TRBD2
v_call: TRBV5-1
j_call: TRBJ2-1
cdr3_aa: CASSSGPLAGGNEQFF
cdr3_nt: TGCGCCAGCAGCTCAGGCCCACTAGCGGGGGGGAATGAGCAGTTCTTC

d_call: NA
v_call: TRBV27
j_call: TRBJ2-7
cdr3_aa: CASRRWGDSYEQYF
cdr3_nt: TGTGCCAGCAGGCGGTGGGGGGACTCCTACGAGCAGTACTTC

d_call: NA
v_call: TRBV29-1
j_call: TRBJ2-5
cdr3_aa: CSVEVVGGETQYF
cdr3_nt: TGCAGCGTTGAAGTAGTCGGGGGAGAGACCCAGTACTTC